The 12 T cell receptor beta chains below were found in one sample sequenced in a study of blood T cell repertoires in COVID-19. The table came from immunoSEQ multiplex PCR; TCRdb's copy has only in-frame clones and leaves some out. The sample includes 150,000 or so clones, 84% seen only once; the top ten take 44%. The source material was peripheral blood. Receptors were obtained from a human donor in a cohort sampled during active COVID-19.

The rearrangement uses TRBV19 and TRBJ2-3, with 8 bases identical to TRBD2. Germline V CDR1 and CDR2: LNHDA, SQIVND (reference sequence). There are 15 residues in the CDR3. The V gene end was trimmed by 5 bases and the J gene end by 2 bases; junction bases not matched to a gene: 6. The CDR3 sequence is CASSSTSGYTDTQYF. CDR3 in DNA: TGTGCCAGTAGTTCAACTAGCGGTTACACAGATACGCAGTATTTT.

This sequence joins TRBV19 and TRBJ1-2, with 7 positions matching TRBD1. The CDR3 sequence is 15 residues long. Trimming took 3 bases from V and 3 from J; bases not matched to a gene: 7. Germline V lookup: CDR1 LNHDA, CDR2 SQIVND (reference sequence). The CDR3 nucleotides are TGTGCCAGTAGTATGGGGGGACAGATCTACTATGGCTACACCTTC. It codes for CASSMGGQIYYGYTF.

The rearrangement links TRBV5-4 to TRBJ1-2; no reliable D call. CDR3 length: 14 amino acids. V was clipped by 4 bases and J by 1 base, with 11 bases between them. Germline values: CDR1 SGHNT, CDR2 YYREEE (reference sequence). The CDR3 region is CASSEKRGNYGYTF. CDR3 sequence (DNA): TGTGCCAGCAGCGAAAAGCGCGGTAACTATGGCTACACCTTC.

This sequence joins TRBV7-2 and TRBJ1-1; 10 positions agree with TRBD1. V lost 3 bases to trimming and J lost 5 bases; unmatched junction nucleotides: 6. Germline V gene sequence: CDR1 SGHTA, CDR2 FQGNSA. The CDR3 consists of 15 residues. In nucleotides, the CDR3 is TGTGCCAGCAGCTTTTCGACAGGGGGCGAGACTGAAGCTTTCTTT. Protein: CASSFSTGGETEAFF. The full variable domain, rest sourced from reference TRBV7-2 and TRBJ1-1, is GAGVSQSPSNKVTEKGKDVELRCDPISGHTALYWYRQSLGQGLEFLIYFQGNSAPDKSGLPSDRFSAERTGGSVSTLTIQRTQQEDSAVYLCASSFSTGGETEAFFGQGTRLTVV.

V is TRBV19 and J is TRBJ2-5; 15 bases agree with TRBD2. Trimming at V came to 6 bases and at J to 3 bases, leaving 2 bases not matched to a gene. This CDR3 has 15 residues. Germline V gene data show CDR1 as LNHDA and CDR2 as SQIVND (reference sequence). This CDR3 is CASRRTSGGEETQYF. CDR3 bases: TGTGCCAGTAGGAGGACTAGCGGGGGGGAAGAGACCCAGTACTTC.

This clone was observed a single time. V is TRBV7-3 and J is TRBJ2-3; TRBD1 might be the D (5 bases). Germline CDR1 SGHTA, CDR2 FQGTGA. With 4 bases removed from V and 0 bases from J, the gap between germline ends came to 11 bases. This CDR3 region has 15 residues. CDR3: CASSSTVTSTDTQYF. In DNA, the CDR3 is TGTGCCAGCAGCTCGACAGTTACTAGCACAGATACGCAGTATTTT. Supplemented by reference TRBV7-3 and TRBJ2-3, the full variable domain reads GAGVSQTPSNKVTEKGKYVELRCDPISGHTALYWYRQSLGQGPEFLIYFQGTGAADDSGLPNDRFFAVRPEGSVSTLKIQRTERGDSAVYLCASSSTVTSTDTQYFGPGTRLTVL.

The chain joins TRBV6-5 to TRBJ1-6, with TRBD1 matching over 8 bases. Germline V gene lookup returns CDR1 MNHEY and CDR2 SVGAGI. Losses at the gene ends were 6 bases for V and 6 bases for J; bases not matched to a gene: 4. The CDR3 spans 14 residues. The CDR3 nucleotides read TGTGCCAGCAGGAGAACAGGGGGTAATTCACCCCTCCACTTT. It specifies CASRRTGGNSPLHF.

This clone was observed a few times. CDR3 amino acids: CASSPGSTDTQYF. In nucleotides, the CDR3 is TGTGCCAGCAGCCCCGGGAGCACAGATACGCAGTATTTT. The genes are TRBV7-2 and TRBJ2-3; D gene uncertain. Germline values: CDR1 SGHTA, CDR2 FQGNSA. V was shortened by 5 bases and J by 0 bases, with 6 bases between the two germline ends. The CDR3 consists of 13 residues. The whole variable domain, remainder taken from reference TRBV7-2 and TRBJ2-3, is GAGVSQSPSNKVTEKGKDVELRCDPISGHTALYWYRQSLGQGLEFLIYFQGNSAPDKSGLPSDRFSAERTGGSVSTLTIQRTQQEDSAVYLCASSPGSTDTQYFGPGTRLTVL.

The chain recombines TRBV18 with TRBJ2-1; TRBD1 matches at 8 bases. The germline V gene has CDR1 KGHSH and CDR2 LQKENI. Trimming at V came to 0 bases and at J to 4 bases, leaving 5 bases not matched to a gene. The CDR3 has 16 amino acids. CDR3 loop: CASSPPLRGLYNEQFF. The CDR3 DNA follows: TGTGCCAGCTCACCACCGCTCAGGGGGCTATACAATGAGCAGTTCTTC.

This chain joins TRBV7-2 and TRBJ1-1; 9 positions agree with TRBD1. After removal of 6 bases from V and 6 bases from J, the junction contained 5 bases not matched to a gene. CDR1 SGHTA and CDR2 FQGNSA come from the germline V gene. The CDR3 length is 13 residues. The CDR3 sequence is CASSLRTGAEAFF. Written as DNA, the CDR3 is TGTGCCAGCAGTTTACGGACAGGGGCTGAAGCTTTCTTT. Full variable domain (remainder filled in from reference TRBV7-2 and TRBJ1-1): GAGVSQSPSNKVTEKGKDVELRCDPISGHTALYWYRQSLGQGLEFLIYFQGNSAPDKSGLPSDRFSAERTGGSVSTLTIQRTQQEDSAVYLCASSLRTGAEAFFGQGTRLTVV.

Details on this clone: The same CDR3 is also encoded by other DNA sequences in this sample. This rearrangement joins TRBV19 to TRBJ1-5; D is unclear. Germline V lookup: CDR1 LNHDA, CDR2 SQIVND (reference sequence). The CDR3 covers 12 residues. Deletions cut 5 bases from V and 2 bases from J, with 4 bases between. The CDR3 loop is CASSRGNQPQHF. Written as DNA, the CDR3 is TGTGCCAGTAGTCGGGGCAATCAGCCCCAGCATTTT.

The CDR3 region has the DNA TGTGCCAGCCACAGGGGCACCAATCAGCCCCAGCATTTT. It is translated as CASHRGTNQPQHF. The chain uses TRBV6-6 and TRBJ1-5; TRBD1 agrees at 7 bases. Looked up from germline, CDR1 is MNHNY and CDR2 is SVGAGI (reference sequence). V trimming: 8 bases; J trimming: 3 bases; junction bases outside the gene matches: 4. The CDR3 length is 13 residues.